This TCR beta chain came from a study of neoadjuvant anti-PD-1 for oral cavity cancer. The assay was immunoSEQ multiplex PCR, and TCRdb's table has in-frame clones only and misses some. The profile shows around 15,000 clones, about 60% of them singletons. Trimming removed 1 base from V and 10 bases from J; junction bases left unmatched: 9. The germline V gene has CDR1 LGHNA and CDR2 YNFKEQ. This CDR3 is 15 amino acids long. Analysis of PBMCs was direct, with no culture step. The TCR originated in a person between 35 and 79 years old with oral cavity squamous cell carcinoma. The sample consisted of PBMCs, taken before nivolumab (anti-PD-1) treatment. The V gene is TRBV4-2, the J gene TRBJ2-3; 9 bases match TRBD2. The CDR3 DNA reads TGTGCCAGCAGCCAAGGGACTAGCGCAACCCCCGCGCAGTATTTT. Its translation: CASSQGTSATPAQYF.